A single sample gave rise to the 5 T cell receptor beta chains below, sequenced in a study of Graves' ophthalmopathy and Graves' hyperthyroidism. RNA transcripts provided the template for amplifying TCR beta CDR3 regions. The first round was an RT-PCR with HTBI primers, and the second round was a multiplex PCR. Each CDR3 protein is one row after TCRdb ran MiXCR on the multiplex PCR reads. Of 400,000 to 450,000 distinct CDR3 sequences detected, more than 20% appear once; the ten largest clones hold roughly 3%. Input material: peripheral blood. Receptor source: a woman aged 18-29 years with stable Graves' hyperthyroidism.

This clonotype was detected many times. At one boundary the junction diverges from the germline segment, which might be a read error. The chain joins TRBV12-3 or TRBV12-4 to TRBJ2-4; TRBD1 is a possible D gene (5 bases). CDR3 length equals 11 residues. Here the CDR3 DNA reads TGTGCCAGCAGTAGGGGTGACATTAAGTACTTC. It yields the protein CASSRGDIKYF.

This clonotype appeared many times. This rearrangement joins TRBV7-9 to TRBJ1-2; possible D gene TRBD1, 6 bases. CDR3 size: 15 residues. Trimming cost V 5 bases and J 2 bases, with 15 bases left between them. Germline loops: CDR1 SEHNR, CDR2 FQNEAQ (reference sequence). CDR3 in DNA: TGTGCCAGCAGCACGGGACACCGAACCAACTATGGCTACACCTTC. It is translated as CASSTGHRTNYGYTF.

This chain joins TRBV3-1 and TRBJ2-7, with D perhaps TRBD2 (6 bases). This CDR3 region has 14 residues. Trimming took 2 bases from V and 5 from J, leaving 13 bases between them. Per the germline V gene, CDR1 is LGHDT and CDR2 is YNNKEL (reference sequence). CDR3 sequence: CASSQIRGANEQYF. In DNA, the CDR3 is TGTGCCAGCAGCCAAATCCGCGGGGCGAACGAGCAGTACTTC.

This clonotype was seen a few times. The chain joins TRBV6-1 to TRBJ1-2; the D is unclear. V lost 0 bases and J 8 bases, leaving 13 bases between the germline ends. The CDR3 contains 14 residues. Germline CDR1 and CDR2: MNHNS and SASEGT. As DNA, the CDR3 is TGTGCCAGCAGTGAAGCGGGTCGGGCCGCGGGCTACACCTTC. This encodes CASSEAGRAAGYTF.

Of note for this clonotype: This could be a read error, since a much larger clone is one nucleotide away. The chain combines TRBV24-1 with TRBJ2-2, with 7 bases lining up with TRBD1. Germline values: CDR1 KGHDR, CDR2 SFDVKD. The CDR3 covers 14 residues. CDR3 DNA sequence: TGTGCCTCCAGTGATCCAAGGACAGGCGGGGAGCTGTTTTTT. Its protein product is CASSDPRTGGELFF.